This TCR beta chain was obtained from a study of post-analysis software for immune sequencing data. On the study more broadly: The patients showed relapsing-remitting, secondary progressive and progressive-relapsing multiple sclerosis courses. Findings and caveats of the study: The authors found that F measure strongly co-clustered same-batch samples. Relative to controls, patients had about five TRBV segments at higher frequency, with TRBV5-6, TRBV5-1 and TRBV20-1 among these. Those with multiple sclerosis, the patient group, showed significantly lower normalized Chao1 diversity than controls.

Remarks on this clonotype: Its target is not known.

The germline gives CDR1 SEHNR, CDR2 FQNEAQ (reference sequence). V was pared by 5 bases and J by 6 bases, with 11 bases between. CDR3 length: 14 amino acids. Built from TCR beta cDNA, the libraries had unique molecular identifiers in them. T cells numbering roughly 0.95 to 11 million gave rise to 450,000 to 550,000 cDNA molecules. MiXCR, applied by TCRdb to the PCR reads, yields one record per CDR3 protein. The sample lists about 820,000 distinct CDR3 sequences, roughly 50% occurring once. This TCR derives from a girl aged 10 to 17 with multiple sclerosis. The sample consisted of blood. This rearrangement joins TRBV7-9 to TRBJ1-6; D uncertain. CDR3 DNA sequence: TGTGCCAGCAGCGGCGCCGTGGGTAATTCACCCCTCCACTTT. Its protein product is CASSGAVGNSPLHF. Drawing the rest from reference TRBV7-9 and TRBJ1-6, the complete variable domain is DTGVSQNPRHKITKRGQNVTFRCDPISEHNRLYWYRQTLGQGPEFLTYFQNEAQLEKSRLLSDRFSAERPKGSFSTLEIQRTEQGDSAMYLCASSGAVGNSPLHFGNGTRLTVT.